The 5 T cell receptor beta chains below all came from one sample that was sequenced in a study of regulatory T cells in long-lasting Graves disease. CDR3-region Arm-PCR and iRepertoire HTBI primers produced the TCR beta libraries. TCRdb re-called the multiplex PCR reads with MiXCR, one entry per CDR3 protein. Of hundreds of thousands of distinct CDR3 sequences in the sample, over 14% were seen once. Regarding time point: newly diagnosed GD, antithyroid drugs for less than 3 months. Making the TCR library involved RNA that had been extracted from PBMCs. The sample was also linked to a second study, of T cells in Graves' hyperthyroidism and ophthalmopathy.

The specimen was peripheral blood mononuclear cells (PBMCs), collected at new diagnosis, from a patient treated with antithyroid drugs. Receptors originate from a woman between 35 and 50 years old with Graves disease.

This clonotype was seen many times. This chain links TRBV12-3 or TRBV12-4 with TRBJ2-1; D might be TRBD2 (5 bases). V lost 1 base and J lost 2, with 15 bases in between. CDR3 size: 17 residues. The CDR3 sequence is CASSLVPKAVTYNEQFF. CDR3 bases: TGTGCCAGCAGTTTAGTTCCCAAAGCGGTCACCTACAATGAGCAGTTCTTC.

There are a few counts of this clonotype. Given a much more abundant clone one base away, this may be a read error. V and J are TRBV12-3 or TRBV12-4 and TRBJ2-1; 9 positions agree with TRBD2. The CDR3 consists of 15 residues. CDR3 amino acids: CASTLSGRSGNEQSF. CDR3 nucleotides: TGTGCCAGCACTCTTAGCGGGAGATCAGGCAATGAGCAGTCCTTC.

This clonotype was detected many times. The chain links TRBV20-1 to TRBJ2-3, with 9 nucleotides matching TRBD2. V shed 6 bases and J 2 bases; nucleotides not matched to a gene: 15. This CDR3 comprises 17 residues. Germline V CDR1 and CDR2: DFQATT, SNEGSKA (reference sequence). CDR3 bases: TGCAGTGCCACCGTCCCCCGACTAGCGGTGATCACAGATACGCAGTATTTT. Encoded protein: CSATVPRLAVITDTQYF.

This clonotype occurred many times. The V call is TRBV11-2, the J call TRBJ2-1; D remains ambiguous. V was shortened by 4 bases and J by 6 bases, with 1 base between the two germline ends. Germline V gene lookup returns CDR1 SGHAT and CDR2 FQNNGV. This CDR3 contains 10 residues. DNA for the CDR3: TGTGCCAGCAGCTCCAATGAGCAGTTCTTC. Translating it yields CASSSNEQFF. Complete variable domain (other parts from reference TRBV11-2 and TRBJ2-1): EAGVAQSPRYKIIEKRQSVAFWCNPISGHATLYWYQQILGQGPKLLIQFQNNGVVDDSQLPKDRFSAERLKGVDSTLKIQPAKLEDSAVYLCASSSNEQFFGPGTRLTVL.

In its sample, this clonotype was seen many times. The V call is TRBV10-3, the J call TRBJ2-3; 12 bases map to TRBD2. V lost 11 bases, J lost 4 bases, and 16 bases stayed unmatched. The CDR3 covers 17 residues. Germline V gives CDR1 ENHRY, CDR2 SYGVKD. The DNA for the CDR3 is TGTGCCTCCCAAAGGACTAGCGGGACGCGTGTTGCAGATACGCAGTATTTT. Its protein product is CASQRTSGTRVADTQYF.